These T cell receptor beta chains were read from a single sample in a study of blood T cell repertoires in COVID-19. Generated by immunoSEQ multiplex PCR, the TCRdb table keeps only in-frame clones and is missing some. The sample contains roughly 200,000 clones, around 90% of which appear only once. Sequences were obtained from PBMCs or T cells enriched from blood (not recorded which). Receptor source: a man younger than 45 who had recovered from COVID-19. Both conserved end residues are part of each CDR3. The order of the fields is CDR3 length, D gene, clone size, V gene, J gene, CDR3 DNA, CDR3 protein. A D gene is named only where the DNA matches it firmly. Not all rows give a size; the values are once, few, many and, for expanded clones, a class.

>17|TRBD2|.|TRBV7-8|TRBJ2-3
TGTGCCAGCAGCCTGGGGCTCCGGGGGGGCATAACAGATACGCAGTATTTT
CASSLGLRGGITDTQYF
>16|TRBD1|.|TRBV15|TRBJ1-5
TGTGCCACCAGCAGCAGACCGGGACAGTGGATACAGCCCCAGCATTTT
CATSSRPGQWIQPQHF
>14|TRBD1|.|TRBV5-6|TRBJ1-2
TGTGCCAGCAGACGGACAGGGGGCCGCTATGGCTACACCTTC
CASRRTGGRYGYTF
>13|.|.|TRBV27|TRBJ1-2
TGTGCCAGCAGTGAAACAGGGAACTATGGCTACACCTTC
CASSETGNYGYTF
>12|.|.|TRBV12-3/TRBV12-4|TRBJ1-1
TGTGCCAGCAGCATAGGGGTCCCTGAAGCTTTCTTT
CASSIGVPEAFF
>20|TRBD2|.|TRBV4-3|TRBJ2-1
TGCGCCAGCAGCCACGAGTTAACCTTAGCGGGAGGGGACTTCCACAATGAGCAGTTCTTC
CASSHELTLAGGDFHNEQFF
>14|TRBD1|.|TRBV7-9|TRBJ2-7
TGTGCCAGCAGCACCAAAACAGGGGGCTACGAGCAGTACTTC
CASSTKTGGYEQYF
>12|.|.|TRBV6-2/TRBV6-3|TRBJ2-7
TGTGCCAGCAGCAAAGGGGTCTACGAGCAGTACTTC
CASSKGVYEQYF
>14|TRBD1|.|TRBV5-8|TRBJ1-4
TGTGCCAGCAGGGGGACAGTATTTAATGAAAAACTGTTTTTT
CASRGTVFNEKLFF
>16|.|.|TRBV10-3|TRBJ1-5
TGTGCCATCAGTGAAAGGGGGACCGATAGCAATCAGCCCCAGCATTTT
CAISERGTDSNQPQHF
>14|.|.|TRBV5-4|TRBJ2-5
TGTGCCAGCAGCTTCGGCCAGGGCCAAGAGACCCAGTACTTC
CASSFGQGQETQYF
>17|.|once|TRBV7-7|TRBJ2-2
TGTGCCAGCAGCTTAGCCGGGGGTGGACTTTTCGCCGGGGAGCTGTTTTTT
CASSLAGGGLFAGELFF